The 19 T cell receptor beta chains listed next were all sequenced from one sample in a study of T cells in Graves' hyperthyroidism and ophthalmopathy. Regions amplified from RNA transcripts were the TCR beta CDR3 regions. Using the HTBI primer set, a first-round RT-PCR was run on the TCR CDR3. TCRdb re-analysed the multiplex PCR reads in MiXCR, keeping a single row per CDR3 protein. The table records around 250,000 distinct CDR3 sequences, 13% to 15% of them present only once. Sequences were obtained from blood. These receptors were taken from a woman aged 40 to 55 with Graves' hyperthyroidism that later progressed to Graves' ophthalmopathy.

This clonotype has a count of ten or more. This chain joins TRBV28 and TRBJ1-4; 11 nucleotides align to TRBD1. CDR3 size: 20 residues. Germline-derived CDR1 and CDR2 are MDHEN and SYDVKM. V lost 6 bases, J lost 3 bases, and 18 bases stayed unmatched. CDR3 residues: CASSPRRWDRGRRANEKLFF. Written as DNA, the CDR3 is TGTGCCAGCAGCCCTAGACGATGGGACAGGGGGAGGCGGGCTAATGAAAAACTGTTTTTT.

This clonotype appeared many times. The chain links TRBV3-1 to TRBJ1-5, with 10 bases identical to TRBD1. CDR3 size: 14 residues. V lost 0 bases, J lost 11 bases, and 4 bases stayed unmatched. Per the germline V gene, CDR1 is LGHDT and CDR2 is YNNKEL (reference sequence). The DNA of the CDR3 is TGTGCCAGCAGCCAAGATAGGGGGACAGGGGCCCAGCATTTT. This translates into CASSQDRGTGAQHF.

In this sample, this clonotype turned up many times. The CDR3 loop reads CASSGPYSNNYGYTF. In nucleotides, the CDR3 is TGTGCCAGCAGTGGACCGTACTCAAATAACTATGGCTACACCTTC. V is TRBV2 and J is TRBJ1-2; D call uncertain. The CDR3 length is 15 residues. Looked up from germline, CDR1 is SNHLY and CDR2 is FYNNEI. V was pared by 4 bases and J by 1 base, with 13 bases between.

The chain carries TRBV5-4 and TRBJ2-1; D may be TRBD2 (6 bases). The CDR3 has 15 residues. V lost 2 bases, J lost 3 bases, and 12 bases lay in between. CDR1 and CDR2 (germline): SGHNT, YYREEE (reference sequence). CDR3 residues: CASSFGSPHYNEQFF. CDR3 nucleotide sequence: TGTGCCAGCAGCTTCGGGAGCCCACACTACAATGAGCAGTTCTTC.

The table lists this clonotype with a few counts. The chain is built from TRBV28 and TRBJ1-2; D unclear. Trimming removed 7 bases from V and 8 bases from J, with 17 bases in between. The germline V gene encodes CDR1 MDHEN and CDR2 SYDVKM. This CDR3 region has 13 residues. The CDR3 protein is CASKFSDSWGYTF. The CDR3 nucleotides read TGTGCCAGCAAGTTTTCGGACTCTTGGGGCTACACCTTC.

This clonotype was recorded many times. The chain has TRBV24-1 and TRBJ2-2; D may be TRBD1 or TRBD2 (6 bases each). CDR3 length equals 13 residues. Germline V lookup: CDR1 KGHDR, CDR2 SFDVKD. Trimming stripped 12 bases from V and 1 base from J, with 11 bases between. This CDR3 reads CAAGHWNTGELFF. Here the CDR3 DNA reads TGTGCCGCGGGACATTGGAACACCGGGGAGCTGTTTTTT.

There are many counts of this clonotype. The chain couples TRBV3-1 to TRBJ2-3; D is unclear. Germline values: CDR1 LGHDT, CDR2 YNNKEL (reference sequence). The CDR3 consists of 14 residues. The V end lost 2 bases, the J end lost 1 base, and 7 bases lay between the germline ends. The CDR3 DNA follows: TGTGCCAGCAGCCAATCTTGGGGCACAGATACGCAGTATTTT. It translates to CASSQSWGTDTQYF.

The chain has TRBV13 and TRBJ2-5; 11 nucleotides line up with TRBD2. The CDR3 spans 16 residues. The germline V gene encodes CDR1 PRHDT and CDR2 FYEKMQ (reference sequence). The ends lost 0 bases at V and 5 bases at J; junction bases unmatched: 5. CDR3 nucleotides: TGTGCCAGCAGCTTAGGACTAGCGGGAGAAGTCGAGACCCAGTACTTC. This codes for CASSLGLAGEVETQYF.

This clonotype was counted at least ten times. V and J are TRBV27 and TRBJ1-1, with 7 bases matching TRBD1. V shed 6 bases, J shed 4 bases, and the junction held 8 bases outside the gene matches. The CDR3 totals 14 residues. Germline V gene sequence: CDR1 MNHEY, CDR2 SMNVEV (reference sequence). This CDR3 reads CASSLTGFGTEAFF. The CDR3 DNA reads as TGTGCCAGCAGCCTGACAGGGTTCGGCACTGAAGCTTTCTTT.

This clonotype was seen ten or more times. The J gene is TRBJ2-1, the V gene TRBV12-3 or TRBV12-4, with 9 bases lining up with TRBD2. V dropped 1 base and J dropped 2; count of bases not matched to a gene: 12. This CDR3 is 19 amino acids long. The chain's CDR3 is CASSLGSGSNRKAYNEQFF. CDR3 bases: TGTGCCAGCAGTTTAGGTAGCGGGAGCAACCGCAAGGCCTACAATGAGCAGTTCTTC.

This clonotype was picked up many times. This chain connects TRBV6-5 to TRBJ1-2; D ambiguous. Germline loops: CDR1 MNHEY, CDR2 SVGAGI. The V and J ends lost 0 bases and 0 bases respectively, with 8 bases between them. CDR3 length: 15 amino acids. CDR3 in amino acids: CASSYSAASNYGYTF. In nucleotides, the CDR3 is TGTGCCAGCAGTTACTCGGCAGCTTCTAACTATGGCTACACCTTC.

The rearrangement uses TRBV12-3 or TRBV12-4 and TRBJ2-1; D remains ambiguous. The V and J ends lost 4 bases and 7 bases respectively, with 5 bases between them. This CDR3 is built from 11 residues. The CDR3 nucleotides read TGTGCCAGCAGTTATTTTAATGAGCAGTTCTTC. This encodes CASSYFNEQFF.

At least ten counts were recorded for this clonotype. The V gene is TRBV7-2, the J gene TRBJ2-5; weak D call: TRBD1 (6 bases). The CDR3 extends over 15 amino acids. Germline V lookup: CDR1 SGHTA, CDR2 FQGNSA. The ends were cut back, 3 bases at V and 6 bases at J, with 17 bases in the middle. The CDR3 nucleotides read TGTGCCAGCAGCTTGCCTGGTCAGGGGAGAAAGACCCAGTACTTC. This codes for CASSLPGQGRKTQYF.

This clonotype was picked up one time. A read error may explain this, as a much larger clone is one base away. This rearrangement joins TRBV7-3 to TRBJ2-3; TRBD1 matches at 11 bases. CDR3 length: 17 amino acids. Unmatched junction bases numbered 4, after V lost 0 bases and J lost 2 bases. The germline CDR1 and CDR2 sequences are SGHTA and FQGTGA. The CDR3 here is CASSLTDRGLFTDTQYF. The DNA for the CDR3 is TGTGCCAGCAGCTTAACGGACAGGGGGCTCTTCACAGATACGCAGTATTTT.

The chain carries TRBV11-2 and TRBJ2-6; 15 bases match TRBD2. This CDR3 spans 16 amino acids. V gave up 6 bases and J gave up 3 bases; unmatched junction bases: 0. The germline V gene encodes CDR1 SGHAT and CDR2 FQNNGV. Here the CDR3 DNA reads TGTGCCAGCAGGGGACTAGCGGGAGGTGGGGCCAACGTCCTGACTTTC. It yields the protein CASRGLAGGGANVLTF.

This clonotype was counted between two and nine times. This chain connects TRBV5-1 to TRBJ2-7, with 8 bases that match TRBD1. V lost 5 bases, J lost 5 bases, and 0 bases stayed unmatched. The CDR3 totals 11 residues. Germline assignment: CDR1 SGHRS and CDR2 YFSETQ. DNA for the CDR3: TGCGCCAGCAGGACAGGGGACGAGCAGTACTTC. It yields the protein CASRTGDEQYF. The full variable domain, its missing parts supplied by reference TRBV5-1 and TRBJ2-7, is KAGVTQTPRYLIKTRGQQVTLSCSPISGHRSVSWYQQTPGQGLQFLFEYFSETQRNKGNFPGRFSGRQFSNSRSEMNVSTLELGDSALYLCASRTGDEQYFGPGTRLTVT.

The rearrangement joins TRBV19 to TRBJ2-1; 10 nucleotides agree with TRBD2. Germline V lookup: CDR1 LNHDA, CDR2 SQIVND (reference sequence). The CDR3 runs to 15 residues. J lost 4 bases, V lost 5 bases, and 5 bases had no gene match. In DNA, the CDR3 is TGTGCCAGTAGTGGAAGCGGGAGGGTGTACAATGAGCAGTTCTTC. Protein: CASSGSGRVYNEQFF.

This clonotype was counted many times. V usage is TRBV28 and J usage is TRBJ1-1; the D is unclear. V was cut by 3 bases and J by 10 bases, with 15 bases left in between. The germline V gene has CDR1 MDHEN and CDR2 SYDVKM. This CDR3 is 13 amino acids long. In nucleotides, the CDR3 is TGTGCCAGCAGTTTGTGGATTTCCCGGTTAGCTTTCTTT. This encodes CASSLWISRLAFF.

This chain uses TRBV5-6 with TRBJ2-2; D ambiguous. V lost 2 bases, J lost 4 bases, and 15 bases lay in between. This CDR3 region has 16 residues. Germline V gene lookup returns CDR1 SGHDT and CDR2 YYEEEE. Written as DNA, the CDR3 is TGTGCCAGCAGCTTCACCGGCAACGATTTCACCGGGGAGCTGTTTTTT. Its protein is CASSFTGNDFTGELFF.